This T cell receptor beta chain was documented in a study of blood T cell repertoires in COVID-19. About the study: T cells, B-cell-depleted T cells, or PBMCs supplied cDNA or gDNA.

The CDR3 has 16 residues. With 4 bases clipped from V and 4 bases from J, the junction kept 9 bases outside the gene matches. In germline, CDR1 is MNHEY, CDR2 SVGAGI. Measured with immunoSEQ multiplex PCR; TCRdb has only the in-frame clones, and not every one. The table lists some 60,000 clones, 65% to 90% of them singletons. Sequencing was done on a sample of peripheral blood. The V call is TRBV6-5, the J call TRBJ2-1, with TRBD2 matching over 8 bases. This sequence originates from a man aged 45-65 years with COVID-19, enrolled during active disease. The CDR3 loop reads CASSFTSGLAYNEQFF. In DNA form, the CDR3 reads TGTGCCAGCAGTTTCACTAGCGGACTCGCATACAATGAGCAGTTCTTC.